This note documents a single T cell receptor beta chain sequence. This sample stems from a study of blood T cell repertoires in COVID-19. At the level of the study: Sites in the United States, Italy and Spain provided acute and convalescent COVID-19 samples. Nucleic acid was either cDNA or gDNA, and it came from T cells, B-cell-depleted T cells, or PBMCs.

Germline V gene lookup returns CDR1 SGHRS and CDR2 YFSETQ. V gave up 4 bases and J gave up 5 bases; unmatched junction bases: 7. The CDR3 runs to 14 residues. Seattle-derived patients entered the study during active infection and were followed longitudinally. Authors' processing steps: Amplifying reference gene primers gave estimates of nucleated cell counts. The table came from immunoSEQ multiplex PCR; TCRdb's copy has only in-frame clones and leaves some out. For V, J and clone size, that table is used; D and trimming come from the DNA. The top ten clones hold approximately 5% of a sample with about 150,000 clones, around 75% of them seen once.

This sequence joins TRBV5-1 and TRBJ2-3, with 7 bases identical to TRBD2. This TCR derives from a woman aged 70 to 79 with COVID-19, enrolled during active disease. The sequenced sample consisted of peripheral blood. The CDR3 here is CASSPGEGGDTQYF. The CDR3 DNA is TGCGCCAGCAGCCCCGGGGAGGGAGGAGATACGCAGTATTTT.